This T cell receptor (beta chain) was obtained from a study of shared clonotypes between healthy human individuals (dated by TCRdb to 2019 to 2021). Notes on the research overall: A couple of women and three men aged 18 to 49 years were included in the cohort. Blood TCR repertoires of five healthy adults were deeply sequenced to estimate repertoire size and the extent of clonotype sharing between individuals. Different laboratories and diverse techniques were used to prepare libraries and sequence TCR repertoires, to increase sequencing depth and limit assay-specific biases. Leukapheresis yielded between about 0.8 and 8.9 billion PBMCs per donor. For each donor, CD4 naive and CD4 memory were each run on three plates, CD8 naive on two plates, and CD8 memory on one plate. What the study reported, not specific to this receptor: The genetic and exposure-history diversity represented was limited by the small number of donors. Higher generation probabilities were observed for clonotypes shared by all four sorted-subset donors than for non-shared clonotypes. Based on pairwise subsampling, the degree of clonotype sharing among donors was expected to be affected by sequencing depth. Rarefaction of sorted-subset datasets indicated incomplete sequencing despite the large sequencing depth. Sharing across a few donors was observed for about 5% of naive CD4, over 3% of naive CD8, over 2% of memory CD4, and around 0.44% of memory CD8 clonotypes. Sampling was limited to blood, and TCR repertoires in tissue likely differ from TCR repertoires in blood. Larger estimated clonotype richness was generally found for naive subsets than for memory subsets.

As concerns this clone: The target of this receptor is not known. Per-base quality was not reported, and no clone a single base away is much larger than it.

Donors were healthy HIV-negative adults with no recently reported acute infections or vaccinations. All donors were Caucasian adults living in Nashville, Tennessee, USA. CD4+ T cells were enriched through magnetic negative selection, after which naive cells were positively selected on CD45RA and the remaining negative fraction served as the memory subset. Blood was obtained by leukapheresis, after which PBMCs were separated by Ficoll-Histopaque density gradient centrifugation and cryopreserved in liquid nitrogen vapor phase. Purity and quantity of every magnetically sorted T cell population were checked by analytical flow cytometry. Genomic DNA was isolated from each sorted fraction and quantified by UV absorbance on a Nanodrop 2000c. In the germline V gene, CDR1 corresponds to SGHVS and CDR2 to FQNEAQ. Trimming removed 5 bases from V and 2 bases from J, leaving 15 bases between the germline ends. The CDR3 runs 15 residues from the cysteine to the phenylalanine. Solely the CDR3 DNA is kept, with 45 bases framed from the first base.

Using the deep immunoSEQ assay, multiplex PCR amplified TCR CDR3 regions from genomic DNA. Genomic DNA extracted from each cell subset was distributed evenly over all wells of several immunoSEQ 96-well plates, and each plate served as one replicate. Each replicate PCR for sorted subsets received approximately 220 ng genomic DNA, equal to some 32,000 T cell genomes. Purified libraries were quantified with a Qubit 3.0 fluorometer, sized on a Bioanalyzer 2100, and re-quantified with the KAPA Library Quantification kit. Every immunoSEQ 96-well plate was sequenced on a separate single-read 150-cycle Illumina NextSeq 550 flow cell. The original pipeline was this. Because only junctional sequences without quality scores were contained in the immunoSEQ output, filtering matching that applied to full-length reads could not be performed. To assign V/J genes and CDR3, sequences were annotated using PyIR, a Python wrapper for IgBLAST v1.9, with IMGT germline references. Any read was removed if the V/J assignment was weak (E-value above 1e-6), the CDR3 was missing, or the read contained stop codons, out-of-frame junctions, or ambiguous translated residues. V3J clonotypes were defined as sequences sharing the same inferred V gene, J gene, and CDR3 amino acid sequence. Percentage overlap between repertoires was calculated by dividing the number of shared unique clonotypes by the size of the smaller repertoire. Richness of each repertoire was evaluated using RTK rarefaction, the Chao1 estimator, and Recon v2.1 estimates of unobserved clonotypes. Generation probabilities for all TCRbeta clonotypes obtained by the gDNA method from several donors were computed using OLGA. In TCRdb, the immuneACCESS table is reduced to in-frame sequences with V and J assigned. These tables do not hold every clone; where another copy was compared, an unresolved V gene accounts for under half, and the others remain unexplained. V and J calls and clone size are those listed in that table; D and trimming were worked out from the DNA. This sample gives about 2 million clones in total; 85% to 95% of them show up just once. 0.1% to 0.15% of the sample belongs to the ten largest clones.

Sequenced sample: naive CD4+ T cells sorted from blood. This specimen's cell subset or site label, interpreted: CD45RA+ positively selected. Here the chain combines TRBV7-8 and TRBJ1-2; too little of a D gene remains to name it. The clonotype originates from a man younger than 35 in good health. The CDR3 protein is CASSQSPVENYGYTF. The nucleotide sequence reads TGTGCCAGCAGCCAATCCCCGGTAGAAAACTATGGCTACACCTTC.